This TCR beta chain stems from a study of blood T cell repertoires in COVID-19. Across the study: The United States, Italy and Spain were the sources of the acute and convalescent COVID-19 samples.

V was clipped by 6 bases and J by 4 bases, with 10 bases between them. The CDR3 has 13 residues. Per the original methods: For nucleated cells, counts were estimated from reference gene primer amplification. TCRdb's copy holds only in-frame clones and misses some; the assay was immunoSEQ multiplex PCR. The V and J calls and the clone size are those of that table, but D and trimming were determined from the DNA. The repertoire consists of 85,000 to 110,000 clones, with around 90% occurring once and the leading ten covering 3% to 3.5%. Sequenced input: peripheral blood. The TCR originated in a man aged 50-59 years in a cohort sampled during active COVID-19. The chain couples TRBV12-3 or TRBV12-4 to TRBJ1-3, with D possibly TRBD1 on 5 matching bases. The CDR3 DNA reads TGTGCCAGCAGACCCGGGGGGGGAAACACCATATATTTT. Translating gives CASRPGGGNTIYF.